These 27 T cell receptor beta chains were sequenced from one sample in a study of identifying expanded T cells in peripheral blood. TCRdb's copy holds only in-frame clones and misses some; the assay was immunoSEQ multiplex PCR. Altogether roughly 100,000 clones are present, roughly 89% being singletons, with the ten largest covering about 17%. The sample consisted of blood. The source of these receptors is a person between 18 and 75 years old in good health.

This rearrangement joins TRBV7-8 to TRBJ2-7; D call uncertain. The CDR3 has 14 residues. The germline V gene has CDR1 SGHVS and CDR2 FQNEAQ. Trimming pared 1 base from V and 6 bases from J, leaving 13 bases between. The CDR3 spells CASSLGTRPGEQYF. CDR3 nucleotide sequence: TGTGCCAGCAGCTTAGGCACCCGCCCGGGCGAGCAGTACTTC.

V and J are TRBV4-1 and TRBJ2-7, with TRBD1 matching 10 bases. V lost 3 bases, J lost 3 bases, and 8 bases stayed unmatched. Germline values: CDR1 MGHRA, CDR2 YSYEKL. This CDR3 comprises 16 residues. This chain's CDR3 is CASSHGPGQGLYEQYF. The CDR3, as DNA: TGCGCCAGCAGCCACGGACCGGGACAGGGGCTCTACGAGCAGTACTTC.

This chain connects TRBV2 to TRBJ2-1; D uncertain. The V gene lost 7 bases and the J gene lost 4 bases, with 8 bases spanning the gap. This CDR3 region has 12 residues. Germline CDR1 and CDR2: SNHLY and FYNNEI. The CDR3 loop reads CASTDEYNEQFF. CDR3 DNA sequence: TGTGCCAGCACGGACGAATACAATGAGCAGTTCTTC.

The chain recombines TRBV6-6 with TRBJ1-1; D is undetermined. Germline CDR1 MNHNY, CDR2 SVGAGI (reference sequence). CDR3 length: 14 residues. The V and J ends lost 4 bases and 4 bases respectively, with 13 bases between them. CDR3 coding DNA: TGTGCCAGCAGTTCCCTTAAGGGTGTCACTGAAGCTTTCTTT. It translates to CASSSLKGVTEAFF.

The chain carries TRBV19 and TRBJ2-1; D uncertain. Deletions cut 1 base from V and 0 bases from J, with 13 bases between. The CDR3 is 17 residues long. Germline V lookup: CDR1 LNHDA, CDR2 SQIVND (reference sequence). The CDR3 here is CASSIGVGFSSYNEQFF. The CDR3, as DNA: TGTGCCAGTAGTATAGGAGTTGGCTTCAGCTCCTACAATGAGCAGTTCTTC.

V is TRBV2 and J is TRBJ2-3; D not resolved. CDR1 and CDR2 from the germline V gene are SNHLY and FYNNEI. CDR3 length equals 12 residues. The V end lost 7 bases, the J end lost 4 bases, and 9 bases lay between the germline ends. The CDR3 DNA reads as TGTGCCAGCAATTACGGCCCAGATACGCAGTATTTT. It codes for CASNYGPDTQYF.

V and J are TRBV5-8 and TRBJ2-7, with D perhaps TRBD2 (7 bases). Germline CDR1 SGHTS, CDR2 YDEGEE. Trimming removed 4 bases from V and 7 bases from J, with 21 bases in between. The CDR3 totals 15 residues. The CDR3 DNA follows: TGTGCCAGCAGCCGTCCTCGGGGGGCGATGGGAGAGCAGTACTTC. Protein sequence: CASSRPRGAMGEQYF.

The chain employs TRBV10-3 and TRBJ1-3, with D maybe TRBD1 (6 bases). The CDR3 totals 16 residues. V lost 0 bases and J lost 0, with 9 bases in between. In germline, CDR1 is ENHRY, CDR2 SYGVKD. CDR3 bases: TGTGCCATCAGTGAGTCCCAGGGGTACTCTGGAAACACCATATATTTT. Amino acids: CAISESQGYSGNTIYF.

V gene TRBV9 combines with J gene TRBJ2-1; D remains unclear. Looked up from germline, CDR1 is SGDLS and CDR2 is YYNGEE. CDR3 length: 14 amino acids. Trimming stripped 0 bases from V and 3 bases from J, with 7 bases between. The CDR3 region has the DNA TGTGCCAGCAGCGTAGATTCTGGCTACAATGAGCAGTTCTTC. Its translation: CASSVDSGYNEQFF.

The genes are TRBV11-2 and TRBJ2-1, with TRBD1 identical over 7 bases. CDR3 length equals 12 residues. After removal of 4 bases from V and 8 bases from J, the junction contained 2 bases not matched to a gene. CDR1 is SGHAT and CDR2 is FQNNGV in the germline V gene. In DNA form, the CDR3 reads TGTGCCAGCAGCTCACAGGGGTATGAGCAGTTCTTC. Protein: CASSSQGYEQFF.

The CDR3 spells CASSERFAGTAWFF. The CDR3 nucleotides are TGTGCCAGCAGTGAAAGGTTCGCGGGGACCGCTTGGTTCTTC. The chain couples TRBV6-1 to TRBJ2-1, with D possibly being TRBD2 (6 bases). The CDR3 loop spans 14 amino acids. V lost 2 bases and J 15 bases, leaving 20 bases between the germline ends. Germline lookup yields CDR1 MNHNS and CDR2 SASEGT.

This clone was seen only once. The J gene is TRBJ1-6, the V gene TRBV30; D is possibly TRBD1 (5 bases). The V gene lost 0 bases and the J gene lost 4 bases, with 16 bases spanning the gap. Germline V gives CDR1 GTSNPN, CDR2 SVGIG (reference sequence). This CDR3 has 17 residues. This chain's CDR3 is CAWSVGGGFAYNSPLHF. The CDR3 DNA reads as TGTGCCTGGAGTGTTGGGGGAGGTTTTGCATATAATTCACCCCTCCACTTT.

This clone was detected only once. Other DNA sequences from this sample encode an identical CDR3 as well. This chain joins TRBV29-1 and TRBJ1-5; D is possibly TRBD1 (5 bases). CDR1 and CDR2 from the germline V gene are SQVTM and ANQGSEA. This CDR3 has 13 residues. The V end was cut by 6 bases, the J end by 5 bases, with 14 bases between. CDR3 sequence reads: CSVGMGGDQPQHF. The DNA of the CDR3 is TGCAGCGTCGGTATGGGGGGGGATCAGCCCCAGCATTTT.

The chain links TRBV19 to TRBJ1-2; TRBD1 matches at 7 bases. Germline assignment: CDR1 LNHDA and CDR2 SQIVND (reference sequence). With V trimmed by 8 bases and J by 0 bases, 9 bases remained unmatched. This CDR3 is 15 amino acids long. The CDR3 protein is CASWQQGSPNYGYTF. CDR3 nucleotides: TGTGCCAGTTGGCAACAGGGGAGCCCTAACTATGGCTACACCTTC.

This chain uses TRBV19 with TRBJ2-7; 8 bases agree with TRBD2. The CDR3 extends over 14 amino acids. Germline CDR1 reads LNHDA; CDR2 reads SQIVND (reference sequence). The V segment lost 1 base and the J segment 5 bases; nucleotides outside the gene matches: 4. The CDR3 here is CASSIAGGSNEQYF. In nucleotides, the CDR3 is TGTGCCAGTAGTATAGCGGGGGGGTCCAACGAGCAGTACTTC.

This clone was recorded only once. This chain connects TRBV25-1 to TRBJ1-1; D call uncertain. V was clipped by 1 base and J by 6 bases, with 12 bases between them. CDR1 is MGHDK and CDR2 is SYGVNS in the germline V gene. This CDR3 comprises 14 residues. DNA of the CDR3: TGTGCCAGCAGTGAATTGAAACAGTCGGCTGAAGCTTTCTTT. The encoded protein is CASSELKQSAEAFF.

This chain joins TRBV21-1 and TRBJ1-1; whether TRBD1, the table's D call, matches the DNA was not checked. TRBV21-1 constitutes a pseudogene. The CDR3 sequence is 16 residues long. The CDR3 region has the DNA TGTGCCAGCAGCAAAAAGGACAGCCCCATGAACACTGAAGCTTTCTTT. Translating it yields CASSKKDSPMNTEAFF.

The chain is built from TRBV28 and TRBJ2-1; the D gene is possibly TRBD1 (5 bases). Germline CDR1 reads MDHEN; CDR2 reads SYDVKM. Trimming shortened V by 8 bases and J by 6 bases, and 20 bases separated the two germline ends. The CDR3 is 15 amino acids. Here the CDR3 DNA reads TGTGCCAGCGCTTATGGGGCAGGGCCGGGCAATGAGCAGTTCTTC. It translates to CASAYGAGPGNEQFF.

The V call is TRBV30, the J call TRBJ1-1, with D possibly TRBD1 on 5 matching bases. V lost 3 bases, J lost 4 bases, and 15 bases lay in between. CDR3 size: 14 residues. Germline V CDR1 and CDR2: GTSNPN, SVGIG (reference sequence). The CDR3 DNA is TGTGCCTGGAGGTCGGGGCAGCCCAGCACTGAAGCTTTCTTT. Its translation: CAWRSGQPSTEAFF.

J is TRBJ1-5 and V is TRBV28; no clear D gene. Germline CDR1 MDHEN, CDR2 SYDVKM. V lost 4 bases to trimming and J lost 11 bases, with 18 bases between them. The CDR3 is 14 amino acids. The CDR3 DNA follows: TGTGCCAGCAGTTCGTCGGGTATCGGGCGCGCCCAGCATTTT. This codes for CASSSSGIGRAQHF.

In its sample, this clone was seen a few times. The chain combines TRBV6-4 with TRBJ1-6; 9 nucleotides line up with TRBD1. CDR3 length equals 15 residues. Unmatched junction bases numbered 4, after V lost 6 bases and J lost 4 bases. Germline V CDR1 and CDR2: MRHNA, SNTAGT. The CDR3 bases are TGTGCCAGCAGCCCCGGGACAGGGTATAATTCACCCCTCCACTTT. Encoded protein: CASSPGTGYNSPLHF.

In its sample, this clone was seen once. The genes are TRBV28 and TRBJ2-7; the D gene is possibly TRBD2 (5 bases). Germline CDR1 is MDHEN and CDR2 is SYDVKM. Trimming shortened V by 1 base and J by 3 bases, and 10 bases separated the two germline ends. CDR3 length: 14 amino acids. CDR3 protein: CASSLYGIGYEQYF. CDR3 nucleotide sequence: TGTGCCAGCAGTTTATACGGGATCGGCTACGAGCAGTACTTC. Full variable domain (outside the CDR3, taken from reference TRBV28 and TRBJ2-7): DVKVTQSSRYLVKRTGEKVFLECVQDMDHENMFWYRQDPGLGLRLIYFSYDVKMKEKGDIPEGYSVSREKKERFSLILESASTNQTSMYLCASSLYGIGYEQYFGPGTRLTVT.

This CDR3 is CASSVGYEQYF. DNA for the CDR3: TGTGCCAGCAGTGTAGGCTACGAGCAGTACTTC. This chain links TRBV6-1 with TRBJ2-7; D is undetermined. CDR3 length equals 11 residues. Looked up from germline, CDR1 is MNHNS and CDR2 is SASEGT. The V end was cut by 4 bases, the J end by 3 bases, with 4 bases between.

This clone was counted once. The chain has TRBV7-9 and TRBJ2-5, with D tentatively TRBD1 (6 bases). Germline assignment: CDR1 SEHNR and CDR2 FQNEAQ (reference sequence). V lost 5 bases to trimming and J lost 4 bases, with 11 bases between them. The CDR3 is 13 amino acids. CDR3 protein: CASSHRGIETQYF. DNA for the CDR3: TGTGCCAGCAGCCATAGGGGGATAGAGACCCAGTACTTC.

The V gene is TRBV11-2, the J gene TRBJ2-7; perhaps TRBD1 as D (5 bases). Germline V gives CDR1 SGHAT, CDR2 FQNNGV. The CDR3 runs 14 residues. Trimming left V 2 bases short and J 2 bases short, with 10 bases between. The DNA of the CDR3 is TGTGCCAGCAGCTTAATCAGGGCCACCTACGAGCAGTACTTC. It translates to CASSLIRATYEQYF. The whole variable domain, remainder taken from reference TRBV11-2 and TRBJ2-7, is EAGVAQSPRYKIIEKRQSVAFWCNPISGHATLYWYQQILGQGPKLLIQFQNNGVVDDSQLPKDRFSAERLKGVDSTLKIQPAKLEDSAVYLCASSLIRATYEQYFGPGTRLTVT.

This chain links TRBV15 with TRBJ2-1; TRBD2 aligns across 7 bases. Germline lookup yields CDR1 LNHNV and CDR2 YYDKDF (reference sequence). The CDR3 extends over 11 amino acids. Unmatched junction bases numbered 2, after V lost 5 bases and J lost 10 bases. The CDR3 is CATSGGDEQFF. Here the CDR3 DNA reads TGTGCCACCAGCGGGGGGGACGAGCAGTTCTTC.

The chain recombines TRBV4-1 with TRBJ2-7; D possibly corresponds to TRBD1 (5 bases). CDR1 is MGHRA and CDR2 is YSYEKL in the germline V gene. With 0 bases removed from V and 5 bases from J, the gap between germline ends came to 17 bases. The CDR3 spans 16 residues. DNA for the CDR3: TGCGCCAGCAGCCAAGACCCCTTATGGGGCTTAGACGAGCAGTACTTC. It encodes CASSQDPLWGLDEQYF.